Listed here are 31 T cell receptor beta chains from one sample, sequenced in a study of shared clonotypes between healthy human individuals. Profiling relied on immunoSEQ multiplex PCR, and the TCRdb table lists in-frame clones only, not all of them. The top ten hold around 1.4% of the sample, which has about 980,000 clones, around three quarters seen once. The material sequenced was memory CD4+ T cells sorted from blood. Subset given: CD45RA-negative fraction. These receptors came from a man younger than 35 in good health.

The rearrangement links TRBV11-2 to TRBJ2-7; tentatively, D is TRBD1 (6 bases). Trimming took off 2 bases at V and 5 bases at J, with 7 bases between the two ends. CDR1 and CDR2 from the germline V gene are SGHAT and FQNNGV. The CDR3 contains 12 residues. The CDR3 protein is CASSLRDNEQYF. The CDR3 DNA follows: TGTGCCAGCAGCTTAAGGGACAACGAGCAGTACTTC.

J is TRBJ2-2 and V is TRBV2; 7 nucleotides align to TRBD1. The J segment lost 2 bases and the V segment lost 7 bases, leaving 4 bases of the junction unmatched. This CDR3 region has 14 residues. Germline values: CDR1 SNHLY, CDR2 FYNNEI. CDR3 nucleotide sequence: TGTGCCAGCACCCGGGACAGAAACACCGGGGAGCTGTTTTTT. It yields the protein CASTRDRNTGELFF.

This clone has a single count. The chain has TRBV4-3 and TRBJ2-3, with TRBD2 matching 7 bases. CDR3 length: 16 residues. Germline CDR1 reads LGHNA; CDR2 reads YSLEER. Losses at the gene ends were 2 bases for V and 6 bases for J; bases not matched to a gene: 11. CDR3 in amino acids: CASSQQAAGVGDTQYF. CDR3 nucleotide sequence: TGCGCCAGCAGCCAACAAGCGGCGGGAGTAGGCGATACGCAGTATTTT.

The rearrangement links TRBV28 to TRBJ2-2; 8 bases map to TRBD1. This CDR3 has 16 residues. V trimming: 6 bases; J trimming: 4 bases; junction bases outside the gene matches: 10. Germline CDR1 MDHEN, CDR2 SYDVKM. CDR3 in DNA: TGTGCCAGCAGGCAGACCGGGACAGGAGGCACCGGGGAGCTGTTTTTT. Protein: CASRQTGTGGTGELFF.

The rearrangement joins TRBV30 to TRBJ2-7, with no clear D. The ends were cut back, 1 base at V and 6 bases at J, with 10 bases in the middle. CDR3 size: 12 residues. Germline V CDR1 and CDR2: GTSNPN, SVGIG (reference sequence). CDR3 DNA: TGTGCCTGGAGTGGGACCAGGCTCGAGCAGTACTTC. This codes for CAWSGTRLEQYF.

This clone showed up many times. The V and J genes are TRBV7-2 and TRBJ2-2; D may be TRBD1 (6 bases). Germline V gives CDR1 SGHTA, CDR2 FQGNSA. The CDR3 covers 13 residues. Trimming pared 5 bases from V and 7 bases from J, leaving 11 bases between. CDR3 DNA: TGTGCCAGCAGCCCGGGACAAAACGGGGAGCTGTTTTTT. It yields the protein CASSPGQNGELFF. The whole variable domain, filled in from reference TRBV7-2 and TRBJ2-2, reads GAGVSQSPSNKVTEKGKDVELRCDPISGHTALYWYRQSLGQGLEFLIYFQGNSAPDKSGLPSDRFSAERTGGSVSTLTIQRTQQEDSAVYLCASSPGQNGELFFGEGSRLTVL.

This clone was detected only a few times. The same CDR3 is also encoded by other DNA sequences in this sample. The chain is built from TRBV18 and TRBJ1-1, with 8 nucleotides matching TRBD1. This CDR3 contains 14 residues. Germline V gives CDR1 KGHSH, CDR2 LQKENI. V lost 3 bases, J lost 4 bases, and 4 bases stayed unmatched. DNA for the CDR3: TGTGCCAGCTCACCCCAGGGGGCGGGCACTGAAGCTTTCTTT. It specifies CASSPQGAGTEAFF.

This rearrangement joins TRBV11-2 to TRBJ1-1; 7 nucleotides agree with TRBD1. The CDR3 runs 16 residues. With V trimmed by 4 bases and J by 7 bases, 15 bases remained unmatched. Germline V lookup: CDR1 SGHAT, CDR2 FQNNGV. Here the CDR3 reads CASSSAGTALFDEAFF. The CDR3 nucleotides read TGTGCCAGCAGCTCCGCCGGGACAGCCCTTTTCGATGAAGCTTTCTTT.

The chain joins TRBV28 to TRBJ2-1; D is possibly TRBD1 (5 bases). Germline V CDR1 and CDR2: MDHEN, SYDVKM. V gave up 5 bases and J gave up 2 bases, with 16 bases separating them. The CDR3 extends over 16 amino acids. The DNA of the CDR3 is TGTGCCAGCAGTCGCCCCACGACAGTTACCTACAATGAGCAGTTCTTC. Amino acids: CASSRPTTVTYNEQFF.

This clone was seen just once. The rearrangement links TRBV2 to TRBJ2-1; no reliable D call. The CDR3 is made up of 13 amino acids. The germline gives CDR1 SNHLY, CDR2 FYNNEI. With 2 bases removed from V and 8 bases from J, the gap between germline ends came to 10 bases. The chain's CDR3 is CASSELGTHEQFF. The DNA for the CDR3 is TGTGCCAGCAGTGAACTAGGAACACATGAGCAGTTCTTC.

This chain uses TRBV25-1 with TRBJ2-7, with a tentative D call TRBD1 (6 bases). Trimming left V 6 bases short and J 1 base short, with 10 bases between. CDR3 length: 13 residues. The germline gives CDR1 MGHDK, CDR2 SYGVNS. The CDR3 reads CASSLDSSYEQYF. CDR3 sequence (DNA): TGTGCCAGCAGCCTGGACAGTTCCTACGAGCAGTACTTC.

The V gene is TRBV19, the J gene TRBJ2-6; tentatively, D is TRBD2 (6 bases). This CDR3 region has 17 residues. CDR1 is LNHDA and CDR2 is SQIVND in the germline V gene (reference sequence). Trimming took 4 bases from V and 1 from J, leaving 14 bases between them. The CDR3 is CASSRGTGYSGANVLTF. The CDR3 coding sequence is TGTGCCAGTAGTAGAGGGACTGGCTATTCTGGGGCCAACGTCCTGACTTTC.

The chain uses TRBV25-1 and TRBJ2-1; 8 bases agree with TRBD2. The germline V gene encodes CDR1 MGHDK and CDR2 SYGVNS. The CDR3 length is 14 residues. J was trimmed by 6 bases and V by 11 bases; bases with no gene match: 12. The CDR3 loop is CAARGSGIVNEQFF. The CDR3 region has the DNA TGTGCCGCACGGGGTAGCGGGATAGTCAATGAGCAGTTCTTC. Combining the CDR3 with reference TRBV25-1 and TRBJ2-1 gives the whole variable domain EADIYQTPRYLVIGTGKKITLECSQTMGHDKMYWYQQDPGMELHLIHYSYGVNSTEKGDLSSESTVSRIRTEHFPLTLESARPSHTSQYLCAARGSGIVNEQFFGPGTRLTVL.

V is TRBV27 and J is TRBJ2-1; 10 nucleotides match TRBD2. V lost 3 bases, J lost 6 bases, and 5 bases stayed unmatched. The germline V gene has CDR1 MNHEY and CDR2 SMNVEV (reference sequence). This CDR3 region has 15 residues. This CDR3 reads CASSFIAGGPNEQFF. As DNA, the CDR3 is TGTGCCAGCAGTTTTATAGCGGGGGGCCCCAATGAGCAGTTCTTC.

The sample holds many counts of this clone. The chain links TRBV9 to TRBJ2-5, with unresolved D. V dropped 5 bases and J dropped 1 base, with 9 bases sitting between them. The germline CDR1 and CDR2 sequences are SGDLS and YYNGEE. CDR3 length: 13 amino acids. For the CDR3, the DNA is TGTGCCAGCAGTCGGGCGGTCCAAGAGACCCAGTACTTC. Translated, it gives CASSRAVQETQYF.

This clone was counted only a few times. The CDR3 loop is CASGRDTANYGYTF. DNA of the CDR3: TGTGCCAGCGGCAGGGACACCGCTAACTATGGCTACACCTTC. This sequence joins TRBV5-4 and TRBJ1-2; a possible D gene is TRBD1 (6 bases). V lost 7 bases and J lost 0, with 13 bases in between. Germline-derived CDR1 and CDR2 are SGHNT and YYREEE (reference sequence). This CDR3 is built from 14 residues. Drawing the rest from reference TRBV5-4 and TRBJ1-2, the complete variable domain is ETGVTQSPTHLIKTRGQQVTLRCSSQSGHNTVSWYQQALGQGPQFIFQYYREEENGRGNFPPRFSGLQFPNYSSELNVNALELDDSALYLCASGRDTANYGYTFGSGTRLTVV.

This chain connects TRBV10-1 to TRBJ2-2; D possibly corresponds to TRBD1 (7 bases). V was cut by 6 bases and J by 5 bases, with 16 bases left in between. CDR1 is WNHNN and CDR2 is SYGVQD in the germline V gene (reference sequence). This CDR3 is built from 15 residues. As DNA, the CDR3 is TGCGCCAGCAGCCTTAGACAGGGAGGTACCGGGGAGCTGTTTTTT. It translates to CASSLRQGGTGELFF.

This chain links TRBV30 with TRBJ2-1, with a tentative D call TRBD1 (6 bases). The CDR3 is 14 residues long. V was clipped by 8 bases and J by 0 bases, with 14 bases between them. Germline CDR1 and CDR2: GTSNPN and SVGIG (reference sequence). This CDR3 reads CAGGWGYSYNEQFF. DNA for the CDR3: TGTGCCGGGGGCTGGGGATACTCCTACAATGAGCAGTTCTTC.

In DNA, the CDR3 is TGTGCCATCAGTGACAGAAACTCTGGAAACACCATATATTTT. Amino acids: CAISDRNSGNTIYF. The genes are TRBV10-3 and TRBJ1-3, with no clear D. The V gene's germline CDR1 is ENHRY and CDR2 SYGVKD. Deletions cut 3 bases from V and 0 bases from J, with 6 bases between. The CDR3 totals 14 residues.

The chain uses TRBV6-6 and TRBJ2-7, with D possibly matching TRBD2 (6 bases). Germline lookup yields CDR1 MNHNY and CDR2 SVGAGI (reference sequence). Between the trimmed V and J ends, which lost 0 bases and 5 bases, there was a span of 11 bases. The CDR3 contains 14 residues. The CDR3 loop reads CASSYSSSVHEQYF. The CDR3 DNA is TGTGCCAGCAGTTACTCATCTAGCGTGCACGAGCAGTACTTC.

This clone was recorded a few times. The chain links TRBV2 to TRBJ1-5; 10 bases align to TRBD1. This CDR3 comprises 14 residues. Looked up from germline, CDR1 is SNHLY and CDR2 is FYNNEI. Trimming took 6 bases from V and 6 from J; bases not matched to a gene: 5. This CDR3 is CASRADRGPQPQHF. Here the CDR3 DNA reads TGTGCCAGCAGAGCAGACAGGGGGCCTCAGCCCCAGCATTTT. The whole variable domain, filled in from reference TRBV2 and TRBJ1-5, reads EPEVTQTPSHQVTQMGQEVILRCVPISNHLYFYWYRQILGQKVEFLVSFYNNEISEKSEIFDDQFSVERPDGSNFTLKIRSTKLEDSAMYFCASRADRGPQPQHFGDGTRLSIL.

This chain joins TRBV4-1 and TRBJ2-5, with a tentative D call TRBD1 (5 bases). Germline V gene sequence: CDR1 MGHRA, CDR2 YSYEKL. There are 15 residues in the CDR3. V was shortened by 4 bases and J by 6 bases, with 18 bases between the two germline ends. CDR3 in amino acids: CASSPGRAGRQTQYF. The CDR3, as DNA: TGCGCCAGCAGCCCCGGAAGGGCAGGGCGACAGACCCAGTACTTC.

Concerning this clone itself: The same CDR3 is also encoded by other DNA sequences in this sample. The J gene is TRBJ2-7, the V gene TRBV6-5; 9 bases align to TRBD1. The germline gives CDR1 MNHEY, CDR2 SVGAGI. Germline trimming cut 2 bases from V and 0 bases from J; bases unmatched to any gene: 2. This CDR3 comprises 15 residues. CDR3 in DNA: TGTGCCAGCAGTTACGGACAGGGGTCCTCCTACGAGCAGTACTTC. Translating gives CASSYGQGSSYEQYF.

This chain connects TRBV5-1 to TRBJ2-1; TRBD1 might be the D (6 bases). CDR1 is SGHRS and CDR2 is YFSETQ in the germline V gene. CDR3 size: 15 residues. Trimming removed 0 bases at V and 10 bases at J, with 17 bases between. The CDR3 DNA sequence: TGCGCCAGCAGCTTGGTAGGCAGGGGTGTCGGAGAGCAGTTCTTC. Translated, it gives CASSLVGRGVGEQFF. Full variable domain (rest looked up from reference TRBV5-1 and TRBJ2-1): KAGVTQTPRYLIKTRGQQVTLSCSPISGHRSVSWYQQTPGQGLQFLFEYFSETQRNKGNFPGRFSGRQFSNSRSEMNVSTLELGDSALYLCASSLVGRGVGEQFFGPGTRLTVL.

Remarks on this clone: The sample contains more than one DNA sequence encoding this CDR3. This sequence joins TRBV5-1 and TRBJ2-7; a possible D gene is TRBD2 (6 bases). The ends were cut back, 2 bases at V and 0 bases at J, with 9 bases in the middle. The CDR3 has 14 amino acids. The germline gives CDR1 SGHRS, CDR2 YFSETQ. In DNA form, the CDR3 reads TGCGCCAGCAGCTTCCCGGAGGGCTCCTACGAGCAGTACTTC. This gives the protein CASSFPEGSYEQYF.

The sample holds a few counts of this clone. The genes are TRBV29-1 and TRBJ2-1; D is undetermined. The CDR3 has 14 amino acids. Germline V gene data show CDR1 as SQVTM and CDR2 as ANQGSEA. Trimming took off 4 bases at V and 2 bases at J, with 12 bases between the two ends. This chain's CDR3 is CSVVPGLTYNEQFF. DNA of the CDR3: TGCAGCGTTGTCCCGGGCCTCACCTACAATGAGCAGTTCTTC.

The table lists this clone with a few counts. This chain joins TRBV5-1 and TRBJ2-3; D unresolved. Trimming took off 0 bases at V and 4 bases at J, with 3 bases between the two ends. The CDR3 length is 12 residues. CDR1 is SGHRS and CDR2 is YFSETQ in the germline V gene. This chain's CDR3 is CASSLAPDTQYF. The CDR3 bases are TGCGCCAGCAGCTTGGCACCAGATACGCAGTATTTT.

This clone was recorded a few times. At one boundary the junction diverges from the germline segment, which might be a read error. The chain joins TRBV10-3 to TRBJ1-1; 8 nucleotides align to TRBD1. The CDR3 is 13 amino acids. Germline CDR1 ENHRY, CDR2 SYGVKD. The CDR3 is CAITRTGNSEAFF. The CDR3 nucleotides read TGTGCCATCACCAGGACAGGGAACTCTGAAGCTTTCTTT.

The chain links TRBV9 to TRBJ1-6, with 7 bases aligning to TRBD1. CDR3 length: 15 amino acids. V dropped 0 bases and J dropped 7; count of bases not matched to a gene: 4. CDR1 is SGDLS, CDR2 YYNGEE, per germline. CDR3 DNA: TGTGCCAGCAGCGTAGAAGGCAGGGGGAATTCACCCCTCCACTTT. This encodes CASSVEGRGNSPLHF.

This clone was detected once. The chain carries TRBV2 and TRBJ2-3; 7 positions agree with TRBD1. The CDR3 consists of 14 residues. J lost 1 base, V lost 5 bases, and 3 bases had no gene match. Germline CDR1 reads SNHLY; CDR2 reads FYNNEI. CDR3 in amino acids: CASSNRGGTDTQYF. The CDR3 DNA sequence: TGTGCCAGCAGTAACAGGGGAGGCACAGATACGCAGTATTTT. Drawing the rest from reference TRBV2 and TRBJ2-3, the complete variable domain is EPEVTQTPSHQVTQMGQEVILRCVPISNHLYFYWYRQILGQKVEFLVSFYNNEISEKSEIFDDQFSVERPDGSNFTLKIRSTKLEDSAMYFCASSNRGGTDTQYFGPGTRLTVL.

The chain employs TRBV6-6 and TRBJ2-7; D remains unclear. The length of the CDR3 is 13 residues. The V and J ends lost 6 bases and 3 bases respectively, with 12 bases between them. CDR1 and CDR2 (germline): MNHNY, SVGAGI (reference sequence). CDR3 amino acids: CASRGDPLYEQYF. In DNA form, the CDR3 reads TGTGCCAGCAGAGGAGACCCCCTCTACGAGCAGTACTTC.